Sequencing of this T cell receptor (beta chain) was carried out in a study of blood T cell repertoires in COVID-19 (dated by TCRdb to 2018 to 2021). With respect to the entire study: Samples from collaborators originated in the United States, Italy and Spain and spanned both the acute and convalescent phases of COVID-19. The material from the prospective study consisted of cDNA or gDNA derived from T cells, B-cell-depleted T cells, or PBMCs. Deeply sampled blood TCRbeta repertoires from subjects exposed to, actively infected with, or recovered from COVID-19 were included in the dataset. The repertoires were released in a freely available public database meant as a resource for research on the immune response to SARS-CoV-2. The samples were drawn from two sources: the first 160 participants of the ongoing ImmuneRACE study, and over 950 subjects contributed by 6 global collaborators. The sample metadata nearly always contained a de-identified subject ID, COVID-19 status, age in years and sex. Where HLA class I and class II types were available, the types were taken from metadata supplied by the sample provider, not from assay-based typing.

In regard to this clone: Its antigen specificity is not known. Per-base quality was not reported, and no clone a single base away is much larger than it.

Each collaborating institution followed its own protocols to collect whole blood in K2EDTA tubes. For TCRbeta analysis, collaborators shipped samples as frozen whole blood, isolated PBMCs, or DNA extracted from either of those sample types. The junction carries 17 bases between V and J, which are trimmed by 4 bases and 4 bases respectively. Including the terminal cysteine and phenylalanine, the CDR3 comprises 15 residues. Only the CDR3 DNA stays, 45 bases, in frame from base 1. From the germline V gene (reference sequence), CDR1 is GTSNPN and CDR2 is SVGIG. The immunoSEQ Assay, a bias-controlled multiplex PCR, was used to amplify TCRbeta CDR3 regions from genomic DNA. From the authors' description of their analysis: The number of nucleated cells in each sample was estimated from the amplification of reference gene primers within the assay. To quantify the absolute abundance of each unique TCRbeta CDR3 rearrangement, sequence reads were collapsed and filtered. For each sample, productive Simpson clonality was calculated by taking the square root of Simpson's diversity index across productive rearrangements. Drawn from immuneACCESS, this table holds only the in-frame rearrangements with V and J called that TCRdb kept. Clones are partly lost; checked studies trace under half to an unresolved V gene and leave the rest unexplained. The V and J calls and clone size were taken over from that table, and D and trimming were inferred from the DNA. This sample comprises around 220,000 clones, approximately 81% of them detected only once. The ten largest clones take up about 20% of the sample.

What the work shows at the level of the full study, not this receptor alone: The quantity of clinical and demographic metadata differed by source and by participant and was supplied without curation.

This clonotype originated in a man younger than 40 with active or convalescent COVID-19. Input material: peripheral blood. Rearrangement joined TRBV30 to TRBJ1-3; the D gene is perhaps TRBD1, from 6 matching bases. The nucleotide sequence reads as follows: TGTGCCTGGACCCGCCTTACAGGGCGCGGAAACACCATATATTTT. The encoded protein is CAWTRLTGRGNTIYF.